Given below is one T cell receptor (beta chain) in context. Germline loops: CDR1 MNHNS, CDR2 SASEGT. The CDR3 covers 14 residues. V gave up 6 bases and J gave up 2 bases; unmatched junction bases: 4. The data are from a study of regulatory and conventional T cells in RAG deficiency. TCRdb's table, derived via immunoSEQ multiplex PCR, lists solely in-frame clones and lacks some. The profile shows about 30,000 clones, approximately 96% of them singletons. Blood CD4+ CD25-low CD127-high conventional T cells supplied the genomic DNA template. This same sample was also part of a study on regulatory T cells. That publication notes: Amplification used 52 TRBV primers and 13 TRBJ primers.

This TCR was sampled from a human donor in good health. The rearrangement uses TRBV6-1 and TRBJ1-3; TRBD1 matches at 7 bases. Input material: CD25- CD4+ T cells sorted from blood. CDR3 bases: TGTGCCAGCAGCCGCACAGGGGCTGGAAACACCATATATTTT. Translated, it gives CASSRTGAGNTIYF.